These 10 T cell receptor beta chains came from one sample sequenced in a study of blood T cell repertoires in COVID-19. Sequenced by immunoSEQ multiplex PCR; TCRdb stores in-frame clones only, minus some. The table has about 210,000 clones, 88% seen once. Sample: peripheral blood. These receptors were obtained from a man aged 18-30 years with active or convalescent COVID-19.

V usage is TRBV7-3 and J usage is TRBJ2-1; TRBD2 matches at 7 bases. This CDR3 region has 14 residues. Germline V gene lookup returns CDR1 SGHTA and CDR2 FQGTGA. The junction had 2 bases not matched to a gene; V was cut back by 2 bases and J by 4 bases. CDR3 sequence reads: CASSLAGEYNEQFF. The CDR3 DNA sequence: TGTGCCAGCAGCTTAGCGGGGGAATACAATGAGCAGTTCTTC.

V is TRBV5-1 and J is TRBJ2-3; 8 bases are shared with TRBD2. The junction had 6 bases not matched to a gene; V was cut back by 0 bases and J by 3 bases. Germline CDR1 reads SGHRS; CDR2 reads YFSETQ. This CDR3 has 16 residues. CDR3 sequence (DNA): TGCGCCAGCAGCTTGGAGTTGGCGGGGGGAACAGATACGCAGTATTTT. Translation gives CASSLELAGGTDTQYF.

The chain employs TRBV5-6 and TRBJ2-7; tentatively, D is TRBD2 (5 bases). V lost 4 bases, J lost 0 bases, and 8 bases lay in between. The CDR3 contains 13 residues. The V gene's germline CDR1 is SGHDT and CDR2 YYEEEE. CDR3 loop: CASSGLSSYEQYF. The CDR3 region has the DNA TGTGCCAGCAGCGGACTGAGCTCCTACGAGCAGTACTTC.

This clone was found once. The chain links TRBV5-5 to TRBJ2-3; TRBD2 might be the D (6 bases). The CDR3 sequence is 14 residues long. Germline loops: CDR1 SGHKS, CDR2 YYEKEE (reference sequence). V was trimmed by 2 bases and J by 4 bases, leaving 11 bases between them. The CDR3 loop reads CASSFGGGADTQYF. CDR3 DNA sequence: TGTGCCAGCAGCTTTGGAGGCGGGGCAGATACGCAGTATTTT.

CDR3 region: CASSRLPSSYNEQFF. The CDR3 nucleotides are TGTGCCAGCAGCCGCCTCCCGAGCTCCTACAATGAGCAGTTCTTC. The rearrangement joins TRBV14 to TRBJ2-1; D remains unclear. Germline assignment: CDR1 SGHDN and CDR2 FVKESK. The CDR3 has 15 amino acids. Trimming stripped 4 bases from V and 0 bases from J, with 10 bases between.

The chain combines TRBV2 with TRBJ2-1, with no clear D. V shed 0 bases and J shed 4 bases, with 13 bases lying between them. Germline V gives CDR1 SNHLY, CDR2 FYNNEI. The CDR3 spans 16 residues. The CDR3 DNA sequence: TGTGCCAGCAGTGAAGCGCGCACTCGCCGTTACAATGAGCAGTTCTTC. The encoded protein is CASSEARTRRYNEQFF.

V usage is TRBV7-2 and J usage is TRBJ1-2, with 9 bases lining up with TRBD1. With 0 bases clipped from V and 8 bases from J, the junction kept 4 bases outside the gene matches. CDR1 is SGHTA and CDR2 is FQGNSA in the germline V gene. The CDR3 covers 14 residues. CDR3 sequence reads: CASSLAGQGSGYTF. The DNA for the CDR3 is TGTGCCAGCAGCTTAGCGGGACAGGGTTCGGGCTACACCTTC.

This rearrangement joins TRBV4-1 to TRBJ2-1, with TRBD2 matching 9 bases. Trimming cost V 1 base and J 6 bases; bases outside gene matches: 7. Germline assignment: CDR1 MGHRA and CDR2 YSYEKL. The CDR3 sequence is 16 residues long. CDR3 nucleotide sequence: TGCGCCAGCAGCCAAGGGGCGGGAGGGCCTTTCAATGAGCAGTTCTTC. Amino acid sequence: CASSQGAGGPFNEQFF.

The chain recombines TRBV7-8 with TRBJ2-6; tentatively, D is TRBD1 (6 bases). V was pared by 4 bases and J by 4 bases, with 11 bases between. The germline V gene has CDR1 SGHVS and CDR2 FQNEAQ. The CDR3 has 15 amino acids. DNA for the CDR3: TGTGCCAGCAGCTCCGGGACATCCGGGGCCAACGTCCTGACTTTC. It translates to CASSSGTSGANVLTF.

The chain couples TRBV6-5 to TRBJ2-1, with 9 nucleotides matching TRBD2. Germline lookup yields CDR1 MNHEY and CDR2 SVGAGI. V lost 4 bases to trimming and J lost 7 bases; unmatched junction nucleotides: 11. CDR3 length: 16 residues. CDR3 in DNA: TGTGCCAGCAGTTCGGAGATAGCGGGAGTTTTGAATGAGCAGTTCTTC. Translation: CASSSEIAGVLNEQFF.